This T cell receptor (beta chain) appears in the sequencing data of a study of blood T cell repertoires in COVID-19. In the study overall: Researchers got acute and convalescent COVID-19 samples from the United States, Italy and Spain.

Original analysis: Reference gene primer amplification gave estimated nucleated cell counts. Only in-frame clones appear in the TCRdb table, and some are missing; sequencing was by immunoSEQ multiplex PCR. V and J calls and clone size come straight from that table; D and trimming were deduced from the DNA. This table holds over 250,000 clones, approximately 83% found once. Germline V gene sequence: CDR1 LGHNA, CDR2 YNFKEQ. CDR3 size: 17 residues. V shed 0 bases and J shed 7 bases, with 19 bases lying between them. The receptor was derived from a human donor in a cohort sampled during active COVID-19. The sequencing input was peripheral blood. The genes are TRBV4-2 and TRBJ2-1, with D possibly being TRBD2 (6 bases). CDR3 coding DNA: TGTGCCAGCAGCCAAGATGATACTAGCAACCCGAGGAATGAGCAGTTCTTC. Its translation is CASSQDDTSNPRNEQFF.